This is a list of T cell receptor beta chains from one sample in a study of blood T cell repertoires in COVID-19. Profiling relied on immunoSEQ multiplex PCR, and the TCRdb table lists in-frame clones only, not all of them. Among over 200,000 clones listed, around 88% were seen once. Sample: peripheral blood. These receptors were taken from an elderly man with acute or convalescent COVID-19. The CDR3 runs from the conserved cysteine through the conserved F or W. A D gene is named only where the DNA matches it firmly. The listing skips clone size in some rows; elsewhere it reads once, few, many or a size class.

TRBJ1-2 NA NA TRBV14 TGTGCCAGCAGCCTACATGGAGAGGGAGTGAGAGGCTACACCTTC CASSLHGEGVRGYTF
TRBJ2-7 once TRBD2 TRBV30 TGTGCCTGGAGAAGGAGCGGGGGGTTACGGAGCGAGCAGTACTTC CAWRRSGGLRSEQYF
TRBJ1-3 NA NA TRBV5-1 TGCGCCAGCAGCCCCGGGGGGGGGATTGAAAACACCATATATTTT CASSPGGGIENTIYF
TRBJ2-5 once TRBD2 TRBV10-2 TGCGCCAGCAGTGGGGAGAGCGGGAGGGGACTAGCGATGCGGGAGACCCAGTACTTC CASSGESGRGLAMRETQYF
TRBJ1-4 NA NA TRBV11-2 TGTGCCAGCAGCTTAGGCACCTATACTAATGAAAAACTGTTTTTT CASSLGTYTNEKLFF
TRBJ1-1 NA NA TRBV6-5 TGTGCCAGCAGTTCCCACACAGGGTTTTTGGCTTTCTTT CASSSHTGFLAFF
TRBJ2-7 once TRBD2 TRBV6-5 TGTGCCAGCAGTACAGCGGGACCCTACGAGCAGTACTTC CASSTAGPYEQYF
TRBJ2-7 NA TRBD2 TRBV5-1 TGCGCCAGCAGCCCCGGGGCTAGCGGGCCGTACGAGCAGTACTTC CASSPGASGPYEQYF
TRBJ2-7 NA TRBD1 TRBV6-1 TGTGCCAGCAGTGAAGAGAGGGGGCCAACCTACGAGCAGTACTTC CASSEERGPTYEQYF
TRBJ2-7 NA NA TRBV5-1 TGCGCCAGCAGCTTGGACCCGGGGTTGAGTTACGAGCAGTACTTC CASSLDPGLSYEQYF
TRBJ1-1 once TRBD1 TRBV27 TGTGCCAGCAGTTTAGTGGGGACAGACACTGAAGCTTTCTTT CASSLVGTDTEAFF
TRBJ2-3 NA NA TRBV28 TGTGCCAGCAGTAGGGGACAAGTACTCAAAGAGAGTACGCAGTATTTT CASSRGQVLKESTQYF
TRBJ2-7 NA NA TRBV5-1 TGCGCCAGCAGCTTGGCGGGGGAGCAGTACTTC CASSLAGEQYF
TRBJ1-1 once TRBD1 TRBV4-1 TGCGCCAGCAGCCTTACTTACAGGGGGCGCACGAACACTGAAGCTTTCTTT CASSLTYRGRTNTEAFF
TRBJ1-5 NA NA TRBV6-5 TGTGCCAGCAGCAACGAGGGACTTTTGGATCAGCCCCAGCATTTT CASSNEGLLDQPQHF
TRBJ2-3 NA NA TRBV27 TGTGCCAGCCGACCACTACTAGTTGTCTTAGATACGCAGTATTTT CASRPLLVVLDTQYF
TRBJ2-7 NA TRBD1 TRBV29-1 TGCAGCGTTGAGAAGTCTCCAGGGGGCAGGGAGCAGTACTTC CSVEKSPGGREQYF
TRBJ2-6 NA TRBD1 TRBV5-5 TGTGCCAGCAGCTTATCCAGACAGGGAACTGGGGCCAACGTCCTGACTTTC CASSLSRQGTGANVLTF
TRBJ2-7 NA NA TRBV7-8 TGTGCCAGCAGCTTAGGGAACGGGGGTCCCTACGAGCAGTACTTC CASSLGNGGPYEQYF
TRBJ2-5 NA NA TRBV7-6 TGTGCCAGCAGACTAACGGGGTCCGAGACCCAGTACTTC CASRLTGSETQYF
TRBJ2-1 NA NA TRBV19 TGTGCCAGTAGTCCGCGGGACTCCAGCTCCTACAATGAGCAGTTCTTC CASSPRDSSSYNEQFF
TRBJ2-3 NA TRBD2 TRBV10-1 TGCGCCAGCAGTGCGGGGACTAGTGGCACCACAGATACGCAGTATTTT CASSAGTSGTTDTQYF
TRBJ1-2 NA NA TRBV2 TGTGCCAGCAGCCCAGGTTTAGAGTATGGCTACACCTTC CASSPGLEYGYTF
TRBJ2-2 NA TRBD2 TRBV27 TGTGCCAGCAGTCCCTATCATCAGGGAGGGGCCGGGGAGCTGTTTTTT CASSPYHQGGAGELFF
TRBJ2-6 once NA TRBV5-1 TGCGCCAGCAGCTTGAGTAGTTTTGGGGGCGCAAAGGTCCTGACTTTC CASSLSSFGGAKVLTF
TRBJ2-3 NA TRBD2 TRBV5-4 TGTGCCAGCAGCTTGGGACTAGCGGGGAGCACAGATACGCAGTATTTT CASSLGLAGSTDTQYF
TRBJ1-2 NA TRBD1 TRBV5-1 TGCGCCAGCAGCTTGGCCGGGACAGATGGCTACACCTTC CASSLAGTDGYTF
TRBJ2-4 NA NA TRBV5-6 TGTGCCAGCAGCTTGGCCGGAGGAAAAAACATTCAGTACTTC CASSLAGGKNIQYF
TRBJ1-2 NA NA TRBV28 TGTGCCAGCAGTTTGGCCAGGGGCCTTAATGGTTATGGCTACACCTTC CASSLARGLNGYGYTF
TRBJ2-3 NA TRBD2 TRBV18 TGTGCCAGCACCACGACTAGCGGGAGCACAGATACGCAGTATTTT CASTTTSGSTDTQYF
TRBJ1-1 once NA TRBV7-8 TGTGCAAGGGGTTGTGAAGCTTTCTTT CARGCEAFF
TRBJ2-2 NA NA TRBV19 TGTGCCAGTAACTCGTGGGGACAAAACACCGGGGAGCTGTTTTTT CASNSWGQNTGELFF
TRBJ1-6 NA NA TRBV2 TGTGCCAGCAGTGCGGGGACAAGGTATTCACCCCTCCACTTT CASSAGTRYSPLHF
TRBJ2-1 many TRBD2 TRBV5-1 TGCGCCAGCAGCTTTTACAGCGGGGGGGCCATGAATGCTGAGCAGTTCTTC CASSFYSGGAMNAEQFF
TRBJ2-3 NA NA TRBV4-1 TGCGCCAGCAGCCCCGTGCCCCAGTTTACGCAGTATTTT CASSPVPQFTQYF
TRBJ2-5 NA NA TRBV20-1 TGCAGTGCTAGTAGCCCAGCGGTCCAAGAGACCCAGTACTTC CSASSPAVQETQYF
TRBJ2-2 few TRBD1 TRBV2 TGTGCCAGCAGGGAACAGGGGACCGGGGAGCTGTTTTTT CASREQGTGELFF
TRBJ2-2 NA TRBD1 TRBV7-9 TGTGCCAGCAGCTTAGAGGGGGCCTTAACCGGGGAGCTGTTTTTT CASSLEGALTGELFF
TRBJ1-1 NA TRBD1 TRBV28 TGTGCCAGCAGTTTTGCGGGACAGGGGCCCAACACTGAAGCTTTCTTT CASSFAGQGPNTEAFF
TRBJ2-6 NA NA TRBV6-2/TRBV6-3 TGTGCCAGCAGTTCCCGGGAGAGCTCTGGGGCCAACGTCCTGACTTTC CASSSRESSGANVLTF
TRBJ2-2 NA NA TRBV7-6 TGTGCCAGCAGCGCACTTTCAGGGGAAGGCGTCACCGGGGAGCTGTTTTTT CASSALSGEGVTGELFF
TRBJ1-1 NA NA TRBV30 TGTGCCTGGGCTCCCAGGGCTTCTGAAGCTTTCTTT CAWAPRASEAFF
TRBJ2-5 NA NA TRBV20-1 TGCAGTGCTAGTAATCCCAGGCAAGAGACCCAGTACTTC CSASNPRQETQYF
TRBJ1-1 few NA TRBV30 TGTGCCTGGAGTGCAGGCCCGGCTGAAGCTTTCTTT CAWSAGPAEAFF
TRBJ1-1 NA TRBD1 TRBV6-1 TGTGCCAGCAGTGAAGCCAGGGGGCGGGAAGCTTTCTTT CASSEARGREAFF
TRBJ2-2 once NA TRBV7-9 TGTGCCAGCATCGTACAGGGAAGTACCGGGGAGCTGTTTTTT CASIVQGSTGELFF
TRBJ1-1 NA NA TRBV7-9 TGTGCCAGCAGCCTGGAGATGAACACTGAAGCTTTCTTT CASSLEMNTEAFF
TRBJ2-7 NA TRBD1 TRBV2 TGTGCCAGCCAAACCGGGACAGGGGGCAACGAGCAGTACTTC CASQTGTGGNEQYF
TRBJ1-2 NA TRBD1 TRBV6-5 TGTGCCAGCAGCCAAGGACAGGGGTATGGCTACACCTTC CASSQGQGYGYTF
TRBJ2-1 few TRBD2 TRBV28 TGTGCCAGCAGTTTTGTAGCGGGGAGCACCTACAATGAGCAGTTCTTC CASSFVAGSTYNEQFF
TRBJ1-2 NA NA TRBV3-1/TRBV3-2 TGTGCCAGCAGCCAAGAAGGCGGAGGGAGCGGCTACACCTTC CASSQEGGGSGYTF
TRBJ2-3 NA NA TRBV10-1 TGCGCCAGCAGAGAACCCAACCCCTATGTGCGGGGGCTCACAGATACGCAGTATTTT CASREPNPYVRGLTDTQYF
TRBJ2-7 NA NA TRBV21-1 TGTGCCAGCAGCAAACGGCGGCGGGACTCCTACGAGCAGTACTTC CASSKRRRDSYEQYF
TRBJ2-7 NA TRBD2 TRBV9 TGTGCCAGCAGCCCCTCCTCGGGGGGGATGTACGAGCAGTACTTC CASSPSSGGMYEQYF